The present entry profiles one T cell receptor (beta chain) with its context. This entry comes from a study of T cell changes during pregnancy in multiple sclerosis. Only in-frame clones appear in the TCRdb table, and some are missing; sequencing was by immunoSEQ multiplex PCR. The table shows 50,000 or so clones, with approximately 92% occurring only once. CDR1 is MNHNS and CDR2 is SASEGT in the germline V gene. The CDR3 covers 15 residues. With 8 bases removed from V and 9 bases from J, the gap between germline ends came to 20 bases. This TCR was recovered from a female donor with multiple sclerosis, enrolled in a pregnancy study. V gene TRBV6-1 combines with J gene TRBJ1-6; D gene uncertain. The sequences come from CD4+ T cells from peripheral blood mononuclear cells, collected in the third trimester of pregnancy. This chain's CDR3 is CASANGRSYGSPLHF. CDR3 DNA: TGTGCCAGCGCGAACGGCAGGTCATACGGTTCACCCCTCCACTTT.